Following are 18 T cell receptor beta chains from one sample sequenced in a study of blood T cell repertoires in COVID-19. The repertoire was sequenced with immunoSEQ multiplex PCR; TCRdb's copy has only in-frame clones and lacks some. The sample holds a few hundred thousand clones, over 75% seen once. What was sequenced was peripheral blood. The receptors originated from a woman aged 45 to 65 with active or convalescent COVID-19.

This rearrangement joins TRBV7-9 to TRBJ2-7; 9 bases map to TRBD2. This CDR3 is 17 amino acids long. Germline V CDR1 and CDR2: SEHNR, FQNEAQ (reference sequence). The V gene end was trimmed by 5 bases and the J gene end by 1 base; junction bases not matched to a gene: 12. As DNA, the CDR3 is TGTGCCAGCAGCCCGAACACTAGACTAGCGGAGTCCTACGAGCAGTACTTC. Translated, it gives CASSPNTRLAESYEQYF.

This rearrangement joins TRBV19 to TRBJ2-1; 8 bases are shared with TRBD2. CDR1 LNHDA and CDR2 SQIVND come from the germline V gene (reference sequence). Trimming cost V 7 bases and J 6 bases; bases outside gene matches: 11. The CDR3 contains 15 residues. The chain's CDR3 is CASIRGTRNSNEQFF. The CDR3 bases are TGTGCCAGTATCCGCGGGACTAGGAATTCCAATGAGCAGTTCTTC. Together with reference TRBV19 and TRBJ2-1, the CDR3 gives the full variable domain: DGGITQSPKYLFRKEGQNVTLSCEQNLNHDAMYWYRQDPGQGLRLIYYSQIVNDFQKGDIAEGYSVSREKKESFPLTVTSAQKNPTAFYLCASIRGTRNSNEQFFGPGTRLTVL.

The chain has TRBV5-1 and TRBJ2-5, with 14 positions matching TRBD2. The CDR3 totals 14 residues. V dropped 8 bases and J dropped 4; count of bases not matched to a gene: 4. CDR1 is SGHRS and CDR2 is YFSETQ in the germline V gene. CDR3 protein: CASKTSGGAETQYF. The CDR3 DNA reads as TGCGCCAGTAAGACTAGCGGGGGGGCAGAGACCCAGTACTTC. Based on the CDR3 plus reference TRBV5-1 and TRBJ2-5, the full variable domain is KAGVTQTPRYLIKTRGQQVTLSCSPISGHRSVSWYQQTPGQGLQFLFEYFSETQRNKGNFPGRFSGRQFSNSRSEMNVSTLELGDSALYLCASKTSGGAETQYFGPGTRLLVL.

The chain joins TRBV4-2 to TRBJ2-5; 10 nucleotides line up with TRBD1. The CDR3 is made up of 16 amino acids. CDR1 and CDR2 (germline): LGHNA, YNFKEQ. Unmatched junction bases numbered 3, after V lost 1 base and J lost 1 base. The CDR3 DNA reads as TGTGCCAGCAGCCAAGGACAGGGGGCTGGCCAAGAGACCCAGTACTTC. Residues: CASSQGQGAGQETQYF.

The chain combines TRBV27 with TRBJ1-4, with 10 bases fitting TRBD1. Trimming removed 4 bases from V and 7 bases from J; junction bases left unmatched: 3. Germline CDR1 MNHEY, CDR2 SMNVEV (reference sequence). The CDR3 is 14 residues long. The CDR3 bases are TGTGCCAGCAGTTCTTGGACAGGGGGTGAAAAACTGTTTTTT. It specifies CASSSWTGGEKLFF.

This clone was seen a single time. The CDR3 DNA follows: TGTGCCAGCAGTTCGAGGCAGGGGTACACTGAAGCTTTCTTT. This translates into CASSSRQGYTEAFF. The chain joins TRBV27 to TRBJ1-1; D may be TRBD1 (6 bases). V dropped 4 bases and J dropped 3 bases, with 12 bases sitting between them. Germline-derived CDR1 and CDR2 are MNHEY and SMNVEV (reference sequence). CDR3 size: 14 residues.

The V call is TRBV9, the J call TRBJ1-5; no clear D. Per germline, CDR1 SGDLS and CDR2 YYNGEE. V shed 4 bases and J shed 9 bases, with 20 bases lying between them. This CDR3 comprises 15 residues. For the CDR3, the DNA is TGTGCCAGCAGCCGACTGTCTGGCGCGGAGGGGCCCCAGCATTTT. Its protein is CASSRLSGAEGPQHF.

The chain has TRBV13 and TRBJ1-1; 8 nucleotides agree with TRBD1. CDR1 and CDR2 (germline): PRHDT, FYEKMQ (reference sequence). V was clipped by 4 bases and J by 6 bases; unmatched bases: 7. This CDR3 is 14 amino acids long. Here the CDR3 DNA reads TGTGCCAGCAGCTATGGGACAGGCTACGCTGAAGCTTTCTTT. This codes for CASSYGTGYAEAFF.

J is TRBJ2-5 and V is TRBV19, with 12 bases identical to TRBD2. The CDR3 is 18 residues long. V was clipped by 3 bases and J by 1 base; unmatched bases: 9. Germline V CDR1 and CDR2: LNHDA, SQIVND (reference sequence). CDR3 amino acids: CASSIRTSGALFQETQYF. DNA for the CDR3: TGTGCCAGTAGTATCCGGACTAGCGGGGCCCTCTTCCAAGAGACCCAGTACTTC.

This clone appeared once. This chain uses TRBV18 with TRBJ1-4; 7 nucleotides line up with TRBD1. The CDR3 contains 13 residues. The ends lost 8 bases at V and 4 bases at J; junction bases unmatched: 4. CDR1 KGHSH and CDR2 LQKENI come from the germline V gene. The CDR3, as DNA: TGTGCCAGCCTGGGACAGCTTAATGAAAAACTGTTTTTT. This sequence encodes CASLGQLNEKLFF. Full variable domain (rest looked up from reference TRBV18 and TRBJ1-4): NAGVMQNPRHLVRRRGQEARLRCSPMKGHSHVYWYRQLPEEGLKFMVYLQKENIIDESGMPKERFSAEFPKEGPSILRIQQVVRGDSAAYFCASLGQLNEKLFFGSGTQLSVL.

This clone was counted once. The CDR3 loop is CASSAKPDRAGGYTF. The CDR3 bases are TGTGCCAGTAGTGCGAAGCCCGACAGGGCCGGGGGCTACACCTTC. The J gene is TRBJ1-2, the V gene TRBV19; 7 bases line up with TRBD1. The V gene end was trimmed by 5 bases and the J gene end by 8 bases; junction bases not matched to a gene: 14. The CDR3 extends over 15 amino acids. Germline CDR1 is LNHDA and CDR2 is SQIVND (reference sequence).

This chain connects TRBV23-1 to TRBJ2-5; D gene uncertain. TRBV23-1 is given ORF status, its function remaining uncertain. The germline V and J ends were trimmed by 0 bases and 1 base, with 9 bases remaining between them. The CDR3 contains 15 residues. CDR3 DNA: TGCGCCAGCAGTCAATCGGTACCAGTCCAAGAGACCCAGTACTTC. Its translation is CASSQSVPVQETQYF.

This clone was counted between two and nine times. The chain employs TRBV6-2 or TRBV6-3 and TRBJ2-1; a possible D gene is TRBD1 (5 bases). The CDR3 totals 16 residues. CDR1 and CDR2 from the germline V gene are MNHEY and SVGEGT. Trimming removed 7 bases from V and 4 bases from J, with 20 bases in between. CDR3 bases: TGTGCCAGCACCCCCGGACACGGCAAAGGGTACAATGAGCAGTTCTTC. Its translation is CASTPGHGKGYNEQFF.

The V call is TRBV12-5, the J call TRBJ1-2, with 8 bases lining up with TRBD1. V trimming: 2 bases; J trimming: 7 bases; junction bases outside the gene matches: 6. The CDR3 length is 14 residues. Looked up from germline, CDR1 is LGHNT and CDR2 is FRNRAP. As DNA, the CDR3 is TGTGCTAGTGGTTTGACATGGACAGGGTCTGGCTACACCTTC. It specifies CASGLTWTGSGYTF. Using reference TRBV12-5 and TRBJ1-2 for the parts outside the CDR3, the full variable domain is DARVTQTPRHKVTEMGQEVTMRCQPILGHNTVFWYRQTMMQGLELLAYFRNRAPLDDSGMPKDRFSAEMPDATLATLKIQPSEPRDSAVYFCASGLTWTGSGYTFGSGTRLTVV.

This chain uses TRBV18 with TRBJ1-2; no firm D call. Germline CDR1 and CDR2: KGHSH and LQKENI. The CDR3 spans 15 residues. Deletions cut 3 bases from V and 1 base from J, with 12 bases between. The CDR3 DNA reads as TGTGCCAGCTCACCCGACATGTACAGTAACTATGGCTACACCTTC. Its translation is CASSPDMYSNYGYTF.

This clone is labeled as medium-sized (0.01 to 0.1%). J is TRBJ1-4 and V is TRBV7-9; 8 bases align to TRBD1. This CDR3 contains 18 residues. Germline CDR1 SEHNR, CDR2 FQNEAQ (reference sequence). Losses at the gene ends were 5 bases for V and 0 bases for J; bases not matched to a gene: 11. CDR3: CASSATRGRHATNEKLFF. The CDR3 coding sequence is TGTGCCAGCAGCGCCACCAGGGGGCGACACGCAACTAATGAAAAACTGTTTTTT.

The chain couples TRBV4-1 to TRBJ2-1, with D possibly being TRBD2 (6 bases). Germline CDR1 is MGHRA and CDR2 is YSYEKL. With 1 base removed from V and 9 bases from J, the gap between germline ends came to 16 bases. The CDR3 contains 15 residues. Here the CDR3 DNA reads TGCGCCAGCAGCCAAGTGGGTCAGGAGGGCCCTGAGCAGTTCTTC. Its protein is CASSQVGQEGPEQFF.

The chain joins TRBV7-8 to TRBJ1-4, with D possibly being TRBD1 (5 bases). Germline V lookup: CDR1 SGHVS, CDR2 FQNEAQ. V lost 2 bases and J 8 bases, leaving 15 bases between the germline ends. The CDR3 contains 15 residues. As DNA, the CDR3 is TGTGCCAGCAGCTTATATCAGGGAGGGGAGGAAAAACTGTTTTTT. Its translation: CASSLYQGGEEKLFF.